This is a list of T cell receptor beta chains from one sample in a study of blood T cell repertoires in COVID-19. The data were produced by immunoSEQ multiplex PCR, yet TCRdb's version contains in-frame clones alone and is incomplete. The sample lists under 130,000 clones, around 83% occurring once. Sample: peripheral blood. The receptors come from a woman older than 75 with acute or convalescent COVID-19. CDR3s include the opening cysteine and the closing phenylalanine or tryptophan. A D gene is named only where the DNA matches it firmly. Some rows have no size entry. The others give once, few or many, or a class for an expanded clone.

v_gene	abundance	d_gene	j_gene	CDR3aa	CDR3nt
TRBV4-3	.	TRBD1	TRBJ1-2	CASSQDAGTGYGYTF	TGCGCCAGCAGCCAAGATGCCGGGACAGGCTATGGCTACACCTTC
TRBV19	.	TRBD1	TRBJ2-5	CASSYRGRWEVQETQYF	TGTGCCAGTAGTTACAGGGGGCGCTGGGAAGTCCAAGAGACCCAGTACTTC
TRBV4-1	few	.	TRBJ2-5	CASTTGTQYF	TGCGCCAGCACCACGGGGACCCAGTACTTC
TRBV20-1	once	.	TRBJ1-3	CSASMAGGNTIYF	TGCAGTGCTAGTATGGCAGGTGGAAACACCATATATTTT
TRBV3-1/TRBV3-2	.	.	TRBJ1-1	CASSLGGRTGAEAFF	TGTGCCAGCAGCCTAGGAGGTCGTACTGGGGCTGAAGCTTTCTTT
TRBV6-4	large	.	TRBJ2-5	CASSEKLDTGTQYF	TGTGCCAGCAGTGAGAAACTGGATACGGGGACCCAGTACTTC
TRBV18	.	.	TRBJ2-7	CASSRDAGSPREQYF	TGTGCCAGCTCACGCGATGCCGGATCTCCTAGGGAGCAGTACTTC
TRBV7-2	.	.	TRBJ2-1	CASSLAPEGSGQFF	TGTGCCAGCAGCTTAGCGCCCGAGGGTAGCGGGCAGTTCTTC
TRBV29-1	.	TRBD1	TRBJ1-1	CSGTGGSMNTEAFF	TGCAGCGGGACAGGGGGGTCAATGAACACTGAAGCTTTCTTT
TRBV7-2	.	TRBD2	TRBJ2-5	CASSLAWGLASDFHF	TGTGCCAGCAGCTTAGCATGGGGACTAGCGAGCGACTTTCACTTC
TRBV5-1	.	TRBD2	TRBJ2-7	CASTTGAGSYEQYF	TGCGCCAGCACGACGGGAGCGGGGTCCTACGAGCAGTACTTC
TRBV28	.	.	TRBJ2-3	CASSLATDTQYF	TGTGCCAGCAGTTTGGCCACAGATACGCAGTATTTT
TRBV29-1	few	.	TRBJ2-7	CSVLRAGSYEQYF	TGCAGCGTCCTAAGGGCGGGCTCCTACGAGCAGTACTTC
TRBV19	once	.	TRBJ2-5	CASSIREVPETQYF	TGTGCCAGTAGTATCAGGGAGGTTCCGGAGACCCAGTACTTC
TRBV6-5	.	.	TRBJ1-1	CASSYSRWLNTEAFF	TGTGCCAGCAGTTACTCGCGGTGGCTGAACACTGAAGCTTTCTTT
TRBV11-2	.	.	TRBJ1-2	CASSLVGWENYGYTF	TGTGCCAGCAGCTTAGTGGGTTGGGAGAACTATGGCTACACCTTC
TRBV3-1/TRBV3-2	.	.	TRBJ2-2	CASSPTGRVDTGELFF	TGTGCCAGCAGCCCAACGGGCAGGGTGGACACCGGGGAGCTGTTTTTT
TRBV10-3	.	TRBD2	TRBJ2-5	CAISSGLAGGQETQYF	TGTGCCATCAGTTCAGGACTAGCGGGGGGACAAGAGACCCAGTACTTC
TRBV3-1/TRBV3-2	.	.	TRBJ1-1	CASSQELGLNLNTEAFF	TGTGCCAGCAGCCAAGAACTAGGGCTTAACTTGAACACTGAAGCTTTCTTT
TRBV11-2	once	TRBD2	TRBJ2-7	CASSRPGLAAAYEQYF	TGTGCCAGCAGCCGCCCGGGACTAGCAGCTGCCTACGAGCAGTACTTC
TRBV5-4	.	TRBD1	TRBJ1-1	CASSWPGQGNTEAFF	TGTGCCAGCAGCTGGCCGGGACAGGGGAACACTGAAGCTTTCTTT
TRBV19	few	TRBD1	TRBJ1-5	CASRYRQGAALGGTSHYSNQPQHF	TGTGCCAGTAGGTATCGACAGGGAGCAGCCTTGGGCGGTACGTCCCATTATAGCAATCAGCCCCAGCATTTT
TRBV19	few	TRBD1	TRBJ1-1	CASRTRQGRNTEAFF	TGTGCCTCCCGGACTCGACAGGGCCGTAACACTGAAGCTTTCTTT
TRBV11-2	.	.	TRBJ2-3	CASSFSGLDTQYF	TGTGCCAGCAGCTTCTCAGGTTTAGATACGCAGTATTTT
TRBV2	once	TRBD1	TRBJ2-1	CASSVGTVFYNEQFF	TGTGCCAGCAGTGTTGGGACAGTGTTCTACAATGAGCAGTTCTTC
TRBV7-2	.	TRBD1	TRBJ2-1	CASSPRTGGNEQFF	TGTGCCAGCAGCCCTAGGACAGGGGGAAATGAGCAGTTCTTC
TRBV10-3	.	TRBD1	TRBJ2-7	CAISERVQGDEQYF	TGTGCCATCAGTGAGCGGGTCCAGGGGGACGAGCAGTACTTC
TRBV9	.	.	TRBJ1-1	CASRAGPMNTEAFF	TGTGCCAGCAGAGCGGGACCGATGAACACTGAAGCTTTCTTT
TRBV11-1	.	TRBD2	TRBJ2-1	CASSLAGGLYNEQFF	TGTGCCAGCAGCTTAGCGGGAGGGCTCTACAATGAGCAGTTCTTC
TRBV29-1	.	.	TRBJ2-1	CSGYLPGNEQFF	TGCAGCGGGTATCTACCGGGCAATGAGCAGTTCTTC
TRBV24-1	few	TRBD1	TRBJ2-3	CATSGTGGSDTQYF	TGTGCCACCAGTGGAACAGGGGGCAGTGATACGCAGTATTTT
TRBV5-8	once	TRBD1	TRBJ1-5	CASSSQDRAGQPQHF	TGTGCCAGCAGCTCGCAGGACAGGGCTGGTCAGCCCCAGCATTTT
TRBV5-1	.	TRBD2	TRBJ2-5	CASSPHWAGGGETQYF	TGCGCCAGCAGCCCCCATTGGGCGGGAGGGGGTGAGACCCAGTACTTC
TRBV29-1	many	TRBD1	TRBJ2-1	CSVSTGGVGNEQFF	TGCAGCGTTTCGACAGGGGGCGTAGGCAATGAGCAGTTCTTC
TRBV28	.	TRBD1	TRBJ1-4	CASSLKGGQGLFF	TGTGCCAGCAGTTTGAAGGGGGGACAGGGCCTGTTTTTT
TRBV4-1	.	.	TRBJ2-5	CASSLEGFGETQYF	TGCGCCAGCAGCCTTGAGGGATTCGGGGAGACCCAGTACTTC
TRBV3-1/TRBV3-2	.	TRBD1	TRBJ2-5	CASSHLRGPGRETQYF	TGTGCCAGCAGCCACCTGAGGGGGCCGGGTAGGGAGACCCAGTACTTC
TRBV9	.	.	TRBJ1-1	CASSAPGGTEAFF	TGTGCCAGCAGCGCCCCCGGAGGGACTGAAGCTTTCTTT
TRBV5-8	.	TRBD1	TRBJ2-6	CASTGTVNVLTF	TGTGCCAGCACAGGGACAGTCAACGTCCTGACTTTC
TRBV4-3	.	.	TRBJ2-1	CASKSMLLGDNEQFF	TGCGCCAGCAAAAGCATGCTACTTGGAGACAATGAGCAGTTCTTC
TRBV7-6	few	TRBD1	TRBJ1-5	CASSLGQGAGDQPQHF	TGTGCCAGCAGCTTAGGACAGGGGGCTGGCGATCAGCCCCAGCATTTT
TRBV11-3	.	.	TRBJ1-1	CASSLVRGIRTSEAFF	TGTGCCAGCAGCTTAGTCCGGGGGATTCGTACTTCTGAAGCTTTCTTT
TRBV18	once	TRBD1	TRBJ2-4	CASSQDRGSAKNIQYF	TGTGCCAGCTCTCAGGACAGGGGGTCAGCCAAAAACATTCAGTACTTC
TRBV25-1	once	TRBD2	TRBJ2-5	CASGTSGSGETQYF	TGTGCCAGTGGAACCAGCGGGAGTGGAGAGACCCAGTACTTC
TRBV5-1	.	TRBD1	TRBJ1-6	CASSLTGDNSPLHF	TGCGCCAGCAGCTTGACAGGGGATAATTCACCCCTCCACTTT
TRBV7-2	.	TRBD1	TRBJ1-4	CASSLGGTGLEKLFF	TGTGCCAGCAGCTTAGGCGGGACAGGGTTGGAAAAACTGTTTTTT
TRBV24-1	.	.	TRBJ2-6	CATSGSSLSGANVLTF	TGTGCCACCAGTGGGTCGTCACTCTCTGGGGCCAACGTCCTGACTTTC
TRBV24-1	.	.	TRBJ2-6	CATSDYPARGANVLTF	TGTGCCACCAGTGATTACCCAGCTAGGGGGGCCAACGTCCTGACTTTC
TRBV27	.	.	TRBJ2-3	CASSFLDTDTQYF	TGTGCCAGCAGTTTTTTAGACACAGATACGCAGTATTTT
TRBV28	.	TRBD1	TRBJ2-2	CASTDRVNTGELFF	TGTGCCAGCACTGACAGGGTTAACACCGGGGAGCTGTTTTTT
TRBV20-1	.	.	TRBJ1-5	CSASDPGHNNQPQHF	TGCAGTGCTAGTGATCCGGGACACAACAATCAGCCCCAGCATTTT
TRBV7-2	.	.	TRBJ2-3	CASSLGQLSTDTQYF	TGTGCCAGCAGCCTGGGACAACTAAGCACAGATACGCAGTATTTT
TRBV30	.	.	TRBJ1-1	CAWSVQGSNTEAFF	TGTGCCTGGAGTGTTCAGGGAAGTAACACTGAAGCTTTCTTT
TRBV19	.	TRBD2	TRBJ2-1	CASSKAGGTNNEQFF	TGTGCCAGTAGTAAGGCGGGAGGGACCAACAATGAGCAGTTCTTC
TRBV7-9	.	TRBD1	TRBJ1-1	CASSRNAGGAETEAFF	TGTGCCAGCAGCCGAAATGCAGGGGGCGCGGAAACTGAAGCTTTCTTT